This TCR beta chain appears in the sequencing data of a study of CD8 T cells in ankylosing spondylitis. Whole-study findings and limits: The study identified a TCR beta motif of fewer than 10 highly homologous variants that appeared characteristic of ankylosing spondylitis blood.

The V gene's germline CDR1 is MDHEN and CDR2 SYDVKM. The CDR3 covers 17 residues. V dropped 5 bases and J dropped 2 bases, with 20 bases sitting between them. On this clonotype: Its antigen is not identified.

TCRdb re-derived calls from the 5' RACE reads in MiXCR, one entry per CDR3 protein. Of 150,000 or so distinct CDR3 sequences listed, 25% to 35% are singletons. The chain is built from TRBV28 and TRBJ2-3, with D maybe TRBD1 (5 bases). Material for sequencing was synovial fluid, either unsorted or a sorted T cell fraction (not recorded which). The clonotype originates from a male donor with ankylosing spondylitis. The CDR3 coding sequence is TGTGCCAGCAGTCTGGGTCTTACAGGCCCCGACACAGATACGCAGTATTTT. As protein: CASSLGLTGPDTDTQYF. Together with reference TRBV28 and TRBJ2-3, the CDR3 gives the full variable domain: DVKVTQSSRYLVKRTGEKVFLECVQDMDHENMFWYRQDPGLGLRLIYFSYDVKMKEKGDIPEGYSVSREKKERFSLILESASTNQTSMYLCASSLGLTGPDTDTQYFGPGTRLTVL.